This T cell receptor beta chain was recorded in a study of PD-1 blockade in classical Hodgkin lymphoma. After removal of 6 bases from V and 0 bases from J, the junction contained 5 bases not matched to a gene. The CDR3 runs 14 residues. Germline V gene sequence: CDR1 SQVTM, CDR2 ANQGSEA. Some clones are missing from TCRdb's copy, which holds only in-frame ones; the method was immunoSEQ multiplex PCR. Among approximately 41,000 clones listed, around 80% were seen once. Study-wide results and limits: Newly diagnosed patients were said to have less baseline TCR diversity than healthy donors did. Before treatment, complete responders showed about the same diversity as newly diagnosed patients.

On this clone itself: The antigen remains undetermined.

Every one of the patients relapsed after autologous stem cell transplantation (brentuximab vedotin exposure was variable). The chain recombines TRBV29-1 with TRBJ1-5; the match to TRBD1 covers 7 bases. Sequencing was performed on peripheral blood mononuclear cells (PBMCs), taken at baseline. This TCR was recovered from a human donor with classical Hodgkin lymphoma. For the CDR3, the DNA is TGCAGCGTCGTCGGGACAGATAGCAATCAGCCCCAGCATTTT. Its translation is CSVVGTDSNQPQHF.